This T cell receptor (beta chain) was captured by sequencing in a study of cytotoxic CD8 clonotypes in ibrutinib-treated CLL. Study information: The patients comprised about a dozen relapsed/refractory and approximately 16 treatment-naive cases, around 17 IGHV unmutated.

The CDR3 is 14 amino acids. In germline, CDR1 is ENHRY, CDR2 SYGVKD. The trim removed 6 bases at V and 8 bases at J, leaving 10 bases unmatched. TCRdb's copy holds only in-frame clones and misses some; the assay was immunoSEQ multiplex PCR. The table shows 130,000 to 150,000 clones, with around three quarters occurring only once. A word on this clone: Its antigen is as yet unknown.

Study-wide findings and caveats: Clonality increased at ibrutinib response and stayed stable in sustained remission. At progression, however, it fell back toward baseline. While tracking circulating CD8+ T-cell counts, baseline clonality exceeded that of age-matched healthy donors. Sustained-remission and progressing patients were not sampled at matched times.

This clonotype was sampled from a human donor with chronic lymphocytic leukemia. The chain is built from TRBV10-3 and TRBJ2-4; TRBD2 aligns across 7 bases. Sequenced here: PBMCs, sampled after 12 months of ibrutinib treatment. The CDR3 region is CAISTMGGMDIQYF. The CDR3 DNA reads as TGTGCCATCAGCACGATGGGAGGGATGGACATTCAGTACTTC.